These 21 T cell receptor beta chains were sequenced from one sample in a study of cytomegalovirus exposure and HLA in healthy donors. 13 Jbeta primers and 60 Vbeta primers were used for the PCR. Assay used: immunoSEQ multiplex PCR; TCRdb lists only in-frame clones, some missing. Here the sample spans roughly 150,000 clones, around 83% being singletons. What was sequenced was PBMCs. The origin of the receptors is a woman aged 18-35 years in good health and CMV-seronegative.

This chain joins TRBV9 and TRBJ2-1; 7 positions match TRBD1. The CDR3 length is 16 residues. Germline loops: CDR1 SGDLS, CDR2 YYNGEE. V lost 7 bases to trimming and J lost 2 bases; unmatched junction nucleotides: 12. Written as DNA, the CDR3 is TGTGCCAGCGGAAACACCCGGGACAGCACCTACAATGAGCAGTTCTTC. Protein product: CASGNTRDSTYNEQFF.

CDR3 bases: TGTGCCAGCAGCCCGGCGACAGGGTCTGGGGAGACCCAGTACTTC. Residues: CASSPATGSGETQYF. The chain combines TRBV5-4 with TRBJ2-5; 7 bases fit TRBD1. CDR1 is SGHNT, CDR2 YYREEE, per germline (reference sequence). J was trimmed by 5 bases and V by 4 bases; bases with no gene match: 11. The CDR3 has 15 residues.

The V and J genes are TRBV7-6 and TRBJ2-7, with 9 bases identical to TRBD1. This CDR3 spans 16 amino acids. V shed 0 bases and J 6 bases; nucleotides not matched to a gene: 9. Germline loops: CDR1 SGHVS, CDR2 FNYEAQ. CDR3 amino acids: CASSLAAGTGPGEQYF. In DNA, the CDR3 is TGTGCCAGCAGCTTAGCCGCCGGGACAGGGCCTGGCGAGCAGTACTTC.

This sequence joins TRBV6-1 and TRBJ2-4; possible D gene TRBD1, 6 bases. Germline CDR1 and CDR2: MNHNS and SASEGT. Between the trimmed V and J ends, which lost 11 bases and 8 bases, there was a span of 16 bases. This CDR3 has 12 amino acids. The CDR3 bases are TGTGCCTCCCGAGGGACATTGGACATTCAGTACTTC. It yields the protein CASRGTLDIQYF.

The J gene is TRBJ1-5, the V gene TRBV2; D ambiguous. Germline V gene sequence: CDR1 SNHLY, CDR2 FYNNEI. This CDR3 is built from 12 residues. The V gene lost 4 bases and the J gene lost 7 bases, with 8 bases spanning the gap. CDR3 bases: TGTGCCAGCAGTGCGATGCGGCAGCCCCAGCATTTT. The encoded protein is CASSAMRQPQHF.

The chain links TRBV19 to TRBJ2-3; 11 bases line up with TRBD2. The CDR3 sequence is 16 residues long. CDR1 LNHDA and CDR2 SQIVND come from the germline V gene (reference sequence). The V gene end was trimmed by 7 bases and the J gene end by 1 base; junction bases not matched to a gene: 7. CDR3 sequence: CASTRNSGRGTDTQYF. The CDR3 region has the DNA TGTGCCAGTACCAGGAATAGCGGGAGGGGCACAGATACGCAGTATTTT.

The V call is TRBV9, the J call TRBJ1-2; D call uncertain. V dropped 2 bases and J dropped 2 bases, with 10 bases sitting between them. Germline CDR1 SGDLS, CDR2 YYNGEE. This CDR3 has 14 residues. CDR3 amino acids: CASSVYDGNYGYTF. Here the CDR3 DNA reads TGTGCCAGCAGCGTGTATGACGGGAACTATGGCTACACCTTC.

The rearrangement links TRBV4-1 to TRBJ2-4; D is ambiguous. Between the trimmed V and J ends, which lost 1 base and 4 bases, there was a span of 17 bases. This CDR3 spans 17 amino acids. Germline V gene data show CDR1 as MGHRA and CDR2 as YSYEKL. CDR3 sequence: CASSQGATERLKNIQYF. In DNA form, the CDR3 reads TGCGCCAGCAGCCAAGGAGCGACGGAGCGATTAAAAAACATTCAGTACTTC.

This chain joins TRBV5-1 and TRBJ1-4; 8 bases map to TRBD1. The germline CDR1 and CDR2 sequences are SGHRS and YFSETQ. The CDR3 consists of 16 residues. J gave up 3 bases and V 2 bases, and 6 bases lay outside the gene matches. The CDR3 reads CASSFGDRNSNEKLFF. The CDR3 DNA sequence: TGCGCCAGCAGCTTCGGGGACAGGAACTCTAATGAAAAACTGTTTTTT.

This clone has a single count. The chain recombines TRBV30 with TRBJ2-7; 9 positions agree with TRBD1. Germline V gene sequence: CDR1 GTSNPN, CDR2 SVGIG (reference sequence). CDR3 length: 13 residues. Losses at the gene ends were 0 bases for V and 7 bases for J; bases not matched to a gene: 4. The CDR3 sequence: CAWSVWTGEEQYF. CDR3 coding DNA: TGTGCCTGGAGTGTGTGGACAGGGGAAGAGCAGTACTTC.

This clone was detected only once. The gene calls are TRBV28 and TRBJ2-3; tentative D call: TRBD2 (5 bases). Germline lookup yields CDR1 MDHEN and CDR2 SYDVKM. Trimming pared 6 bases from V and 8 bases from J, leaving 9 bases between. The CDR3 has 11 residues. CDR3 loop: CASSPGGTQYF. The CDR3 DNA reads TGTGCCAGCAGCCCAGGAGGTACGCAGTATTTT.

The chain uses TRBV7-6 and TRBJ2-7; D is possibly TRBD2 (6 bases). The CDR3 has 16 amino acids. V was clipped by 4 bases and J by 2 bases, with 18 bases between them. Germline-derived CDR1 and CDR2 are SGHVS and FNYEAQ. In DNA, the CDR3 is TGTGCCAGCAGCTCCGCGCCGGGACTTCGTCCCTACGAGCAGTACTTC. It yields the protein CASSSAPGLRPYEQYF.

V usage is TRBV29-1 and J usage is TRBJ1-2; D gene unclear. Germline loops: CDR1 SQVTM, CDR2 ANQGSEA. The V end lost 3 bases, the J end lost 4 bases, and 12 bases lay between the germline ends. This CDR3 is built from 13 residues. The CDR3 here is CSVDTKRSYGYTF. CDR3 nucleotide sequence: TGCAGCGTTGACACTAAGAGGAGCTATGGCTACACCTTC.

Written as DNA, the CDR3 is TGTGCCAGCAGTTCCCCGGGAGATGTAGATACGCAGTATTTT. It is translated as CASSSPGDVDTQYF. The rearrangement uses TRBV28 and TRBJ2-3; a possible D gene is TRBD2 (6 bases). The CDR3 sequence is 14 residues long. V dropped 4 bases and J dropped 5 bases, with 13 bases sitting between them. Germline V gene data show CDR1 as MDHEN and CDR2 as SYDVKM.

This chain uses TRBV9 with TRBJ2-6; 9 bases align to TRBD2. CDR1 is SGDLS, CDR2 YYNGEE, per germline. The CDR3 covers 19 residues. With 0 bases clipped from V and 0 bases from J, the junction kept 7 bases outside the gene matches. The CDR3 DNA reads as TGTGCCAGCAGCGTAGGTGATAGCGGGAGTTCCTCTGGGGCCAACGTCCTGACTTTC. Its protein is CASSVGDSGSSSGANVLTF.

This sequence joins TRBV2 and TRBJ1-2; D remains ambiguous. V was shortened by 10 bases and J by 1 base, with 7 bases between the two germline ends. Germline lookup yields CDR1 SNHLY and CDR2 FYNNEI. This CDR3 has 11 residues. CDR3 bases: TGTGCCAAGGAGGGTAACTATGGCTACACCTTC. Its translation: CAKEGNYGYTF.

Regarding this clone: The junction does not match germline at one end; this may be a read error. The V and J genes are TRBV7-9 and TRBJ2-7; D is undetermined. The CDR3 sequence is 14 residues long. Germline CDR1 is SEHNR and CDR2 is FQNEAQ (reference sequence). CDR3 nucleotides: TGTTCCAGCAGCTTAGTCGCCGGAGCCTACGAGCAGTACTTC. It yields the protein CSSSLVAGAYEQYF.

The chain employs TRBV5-1 and TRBJ1-4, with TRBD1 matching over 10 bases. J lost 7 bases, V lost 4 bases, and 7 bases had no gene match. Germline CDR1 reads SGHRS; CDR2 reads YFSETQ. This CDR3 is built from 15 residues. CDR3 region: CASSKRTGGGEKLFF. CDR3 nucleotides: TGCGCCAGCAGCAAAAGGACAGGGGGAGGTGAAAAACTGTTTTTT. Full variable domain (remainder filled in from reference TRBV5-1 and TRBJ1-4): KAGVTQTPRYLIKTRGQQVTLSCSPISGHRSVSWYQQTPGQGLQFLFEYFSETQRNKGNFPGRFSGRQFSNSRSEMNVSTLELGDSALYLCASSKRTGGGEKLFFGSGTQLSVL.

V is TRBV6-5 and J is TRBJ2-7; TRBD1 aligns across 7 bases. Germline CDR1 and CDR2: MNHEY and SVGAGI. J was trimmed by 3 bases and V by 7 bases; bases with no gene match: 9. This CDR3 region has 14 residues. Here the CDR3 reads CASTDRDSFYEQYF. The CDR3 DNA sequence: TGTGCCAGCACCGACCGGGACAGTTTCTACGAGCAGTACTTC.

Concerning this clone: Other nucleotide sequences from this sample produce the same CDR3. This chain uses TRBV28 with TRBJ2-7, with 7 bases aligning to TRBD1. After removal of 7 bases from V and 3 bases from J, the junction contained 6 bases not matched to a gene. The germline V gene encodes CDR1 MDHEN and CDR2 SYDVKM. CDR3 length equals 13 residues. CDR3 in DNA: TGTGCCAGCACCGGTCGGGACAGCTACGAGCAGTACTTC. Translating gives CASTGRDSYEQYF.

V and J are TRBV9 and TRBJ2-3, with no clear D. The CDR3 extends over 16 amino acids. With 0 bases removed from V and 0 bases from J, the gap between germline ends came to 11 bases. Germline V CDR1 and CDR2: SGDLS, YYNGEE. DNA of the CDR3: TGTGCCAGCAGCGTAGAACAGCCGATAAGCACAGATACGCAGTATTTT. Residues: CASSVEQPISTDTQYF.